The present entry profiles one T cell receptor (beta chain) with its context. Antigen unknown. The data originate from a study of cytomegalovirus exposure and HLA in healthy donors. Study results and limitations: In a later analysis, common viral pathogens appeared linked to several of the most significant clusters. CMV serostatus was the sole immune exposure data available.

The PCR ran on 60 Vbeta and 13 Jbeta primers. Generated by immunoSEQ multiplex PCR, the TCRdb table keeps only in-frame clones and is missing some. The sample includes some 150,000 clones, around 81% of them seen just once. The sequenced sample consisted of PBMCs. This TCR came from a woman aged 45-65 years in good health and CMV-seronegative.

The CDR3: CASGGISSYNEQFF. CDR3 nucleotide sequence: TGTGCCAGCGGGGGGATTAGCTCCTACAATGAGCAGTTCTTC. The rearrangement links TRBV2 to TRBJ2-1; D possibly corresponds to TRBD2 (6 bases). Between the trimmed V and J ends, which lost 8 bases and 0 bases, there was a span of 11 bases. Germline values: CDR1 SNHLY, CDR2 FYNNEI. The CDR3 has 14 amino acids.